Included here is one TCR beta chain sequence, with context. Its antigen is still unknown. Time point denoted: before preoperative PTX-NDP chemotherapy. Patients received paclitaxel-nedaplatin as preoperative chemotherapy before surgery. The V gene lost 4 bases and the J gene lost 5 bases, with 11 bases spanning the gap. CDR3 size: 13 residues. Germline loops: CDR1 MRHNA, CDR2 SNTAGT. The sample comes from a study of esophageal squamous cell carcinoma under preoperative chemotherapy. Study-wide points: Chemotherapy was followed by significantly higher TCR diversity in peripheral T cells only, not tumor-infiltrating lymphocytes.

MiXCR, run by TCRdb on the PCR reads, gives a single entry per CDR3 protein. There are over 13,000 distinct CDR3 sequences in the sample; roughly 60% occur only once, and around 49% lies in the top ten. The sample was collected from a patient given preoperative chemotherapy. J is TRBJ1-2 and V is TRBV6-4, with TRBD1 as a possible D gene (6 bases). The origin of this receptor is a human donor with esophageal squamous cell carcinoma. The donor label of this sample is uncertain. The DNA of the CDR3 is TGTGCCAGCAGTGGTGGCACAGGGTATGGCTACACCTTC. This translates into CASSGGTGYGYTF.